The clone carrying this T cell receptor (beta chain) has ten or more counts. This record comes from a study of T cell repertoires in cytomegalovirus infection. Overall study context: Public TCR beta signature analysis indicated the presence of both CMV infection and matching HLA type.

TCRdb analysed the reads with MiXCR anew, one entry per CDR3 protein. The data contain about 490,000 distinct CDR3 sequences, 11% of them singletons. V dropped 6 bases and J dropped 4; count of bases not matched to a gene: 5. The CDR3 runs 13 residues. Germline CDR1 and CDR2: MDHEN and SYDVKM. The V and J genes are TRBV28 and TRBJ1-1, with TRBD1 matching over 7 bases. This TCR was sampled from a human donor in good health (CMV status not recorded). Some clones in this sample may be carry-over from other donors' samples. Sequencing was performed on PBMCs. CDR3: CASRDREVTEAFF. The CDR3 nucleotides are TGTGCCAGCAGAGACAGGGAAGTCACTGAAGCTTTCTTT.